What follows are 30 T cell receptor beta chains derived from one specimen sequenced in a study of sequential checkpoint blockade in melanoma. Clones were read by immunoSEQ multiplex PCR, and TCRdb kept only the in-frame ones, dropping some. The sample has about 29,000 clones; approximately 77% are singletons. The treatment was: randomized to nivolumab then ipilimumab (arm A) or the reverse (arm B). Sequenced here: CD8+ T cells sorted from blood (inferred from file names), sampled from a patient given nivolumab and ipilimumab in sequence. These receptors were obtained from a human donor with melanoma.

This rearrangement joins TRBV7-9 to TRBJ2-7; 11 bases are shared with TRBD1. This CDR3 has 15 residues. V trimming: 5 bases; J trimming: 3 bases; junction bases outside the gene matches: 6. Germline CDR1 is SEHNR and CDR2 is FQNEAQ (reference sequence). Here the CDR3 reads CASSPRTGGYYEQYF. The CDR3 DNA sequence: TGTGCCAGCAGCCCCAGGACAGGGGGCTACTACGAGCAGTACTTC.

The chain is built from TRBV19 and TRBJ1-2, with D hard to call. This CDR3 is 13 amino acids long. V dropped 1 base and J dropped 2 bases, with 5 bases sitting between them. CDR1 LNHDA and CDR2 SQIVND come from the germline V gene (reference sequence). The CDR3 is CASSIGGNYGYTF. In nucleotides, the CDR3 is TGTGCCAGTAGTATAGGAGGGAACTATGGCTACACCTTC.

This sequence joins TRBV28 and TRBJ2-4; TRBD1 matches at 12 bases. Germline V CDR1 and CDR2: MDHEN, SYDVKM. V dropped 6 bases and J dropped 7; count of bases not matched to a gene: 4. This CDR3 is 14 amino acids long. The CDR3 coding sequence is TGTGCCAGCAGACCCGGGACAGGGGGCAACATTCAGTACTTC. Its protein product is CASRPGTGGNIQYF.

As DNA, the CDR3 is TGTGCCAGCAGCGTAGTGGGGGGGGGCTACAATGAGCAGTTCTTC. Translation gives CASSVVGGGYNEQFF. V gene TRBV9 combines with J gene TRBJ2-1, with 7 nucleotides matching TRBD2. The V segment lost 0 bases and the J segment 3 bases; nucleotides outside the gene matches: 3. The CDR3 runs 15 residues. Germline assignment: CDR1 SGDLS and CDR2 YYNGEE.

This rearrangement joins TRBV19 to TRBJ2-7; 8 bases are shared with TRBD1. The CDR3 length is 13 residues. V trimming: 5 bases; J trimming: 7 bases; junction bases outside the gene matches: 7. Germline V gives CDR1 LNHDA, CDR2 SQIVND (reference sequence). Here the CDR3 reads CASSPGQGLEQYF. In DNA, the CDR3 is TGTGCCAGTAGTCCCGGACAGGGCCTAGAGCAGTACTTC. The entire variable domain, with the rest obtained from reference TRBV19 and TRBJ2-7, is as follows: DGGITQSPKYLFRKEGQNVTLSCEQNLNHDAMYWYRQDPGQGLRLIYYSQIVNDFQKGDIAEGYSVSREKKESFPLTVTSAQKNPTAFYLCASSPGQGLEQYFGPGTRLTVT.

This rearrangement joins TRBV27 to TRBJ2-1; 9 nucleotides match TRBD2. The CDR3 has 15 amino acids. Germline values: CDR1 MNHEY, CDR2 SMNVEV (reference sequence). With V trimmed by 7 bases and J by 5 bases, 9 bases remained unmatched. The CDR3 loop reads CASNPLAGLHNEQFF. The CDR3 region has the DNA TGTGCCAGCAACCCTCTAGCGGGGCTCCACAATGAGCAGTTCTTC.

V and J are TRBV5-1 and TRBJ2-5, with TRBD1 matching over 8 bases. Losses at the gene ends were 3 bases for V and 2 bases for J; bases not matched to a gene: 3. CDR1 is SGHRS, CDR2 YFSETQ, per germline. The CDR3 runs to 14 residues. CDR3 sequence reads: CASSSGQAQETQYF. The CDR3 region has the DNA TGCGCCAGCAGCTCGGGACAGGCGCAAGAGACCCAGTACTTC.

J is TRBJ2-1 and V is TRBV27, with TRBD1 matching 9 bases. Per germline, CDR1 MNHEY and CDR2 SMNVEV (reference sequence). V trimming: 6 bases; J trimming: 0 bases; junction bases outside the gene matches: 3. CDR3 length: 15 residues. The DNA of the CDR3 is TGTGCCAGCAGGGGACAGGGAAGCTCCTACAATGAGCAGTTCTTC. This encodes CASRGQGSSYNEQFF.

This clone is deemed medium-sized. J is TRBJ2-7 and V is TRBV4-1; D is unclear. Looked up from germline, CDR1 is MGHRA and CDR2 is YSYEKL. The CDR3 consists of 14 residues. V lost 0 bases, J lost 2 bases, and 8 bases lay in between. CDR3 nucleotides: TGCGCCAGCAGCCAAGATGACAACCCCTACGAGCAGTACTTC. Protein sequence: CASSQDDNPYEQYF.

This chain links TRBV7-8 with TRBJ2-7, with 7 bases identical to TRBD1. The CDR3 has 15 residues. The trim removed 6 bases at V and 2 bases at J, leaving 10 bases unmatched. In germline, CDR1 is SGHVS, CDR2 FQNEAQ. The CDR3 sequence is CASSLRDSVPYEQYF. In DNA form, the CDR3 reads TGTGCCAGCAGTCTCCGGGACAGCGTTCCCTACGAGCAGTACTTC.

J is TRBJ2-5 and V is TRBV6-5; 8 bases line up with TRBD1. V was pared by 6 bases and J by 11 bases, with 17 bases of the junction left unmatched. The CDR3 is made up of 15 amino acids. The germline CDR1 and CDR2 sequences are MNHEY and SVGAGI. The CDR3 loop is CASSPPGQDLRKQYF. CDR3 coding DNA: TGTGCCAGCAGCCCCCCGGGACAGGATCTTCGGAAGCAGTACTTC.

The chain employs TRBV5-5 and TRBJ2-7; D is perhaps TRBD1 (6 bases). CDR3 size: 13 residues. Trimming left V 2 bases short and J 4 bases short, with 10 bases between. The V gene's germline CDR1 is SGHKS and CDR2 YYEKEE (reference sequence). The chain's CDR3 is CASSFQGRYEQYF. For the CDR3, the DNA is TGTGCCAGCAGCTTCCAGGGGCGGTACGAGCAGTACTTC.

Only a few counts were recorded for this clone. V and J are TRBV2 and TRBJ1-5; D is undetermined. Trimming shortened V by 6 bases and J by 0 bases, and 9 bases separated the two germline ends. Germline V CDR1 and CDR2: SNHLY, FYNNEI. This CDR3 has 14 residues. The CDR3 nucleotides read TGTGCCAGCAGAAGCCCGTATAGCAATCAGCCCCAGCATTTT. It codes for CASRSPYSNQPQHF. Complete variable domain (other parts from reference TRBV2 and TRBJ1-5): EPEVTQTPSHQVTQMGQEVILRCVPISNHLYFYWYRQILGQKVEFLVSFYNNEISEKSEIFDDQFSVERPDGSNFTLKIRSTKLEDSAMYFCASRSPYSNQPQHFGDGTRLSIL.

The chain couples TRBV2 to TRBJ1-2; a weak D match, TRBD1 (5 bases). The CDR3 has 12 amino acids. Trimming left V 6 bases short and J 4 bases short, with 9 bases between. The germline CDR1 and CDR2 sequences are SNHLY and FYNNEI. This CDR3 is CASSETVYGYTF. As DNA, the CDR3 is TGTGCCAGCAGCGAGACAGTCTATGGCTACACCTTC.

The chain couples TRBV5-4 to TRBJ2-3; the match to TRBD2 covers 8 bases. This CDR3 region has 14 residues. Looked up from germline, CDR1 is SGHNT and CDR2 is YYREEE (reference sequence). The junction had 2 bases not matched to a gene; V was cut back by 3 bases and J by 2 bases. The CDR3 DNA sequence: TGTGCCAGCAGCTGGCGGGGGGCCACAGATACGCAGTATTTT. As protein: CASSWRGATDTQYF. Combining the CDR3 with reference TRBV5-4 and TRBJ2-3 gives the whole variable domain ETGVTQSPTHLIKTRGQQVTLRCSSQSGHNTVSWYQQALGQGPQFIFQYYREEENGRGNFPPRFSGLQFPNYSSELNVNALELDDSALYLCASSWRGATDTQYFGPGTRLTVL.

The V call is TRBV5-4, the J call TRBJ2-1; 9 bases agree with TRBD2. The CDR3 spans 17 residues. Germline trimming cut 1 base from V and 8 bases from J; bases unmatched to any gene: 13. Germline V gene data show CDR1 as SGHNT and CDR2 as YYREEE (reference sequence). The CDR3 DNA reads as TGTGCCAGCAGCTTGTTCACGGCGGGGGGGCCTGGGCATGAGCAGTTCTTC. Amino acid sequence: CASSLFTAGGPGHEQFF.

The V and J genes are TRBV28 and TRBJ2-7, with 7 nucleotides matching TRBD1. The CDR3 consists of 13 residues. Germline CDR1 MDHEN, CDR2 SYDVKM. Germline trimming cut 2 bases from V and 10 bases from J; bases unmatched to any gene: 8. CDR3 in DNA: TGTGCCAGCAGTTTAAGTCAGGGGGACCTACAGTACTTC. The encoded protein is CASSLSQGDLQYF.

The chain is built from TRBV6-1 and TRBJ2-7; 12 bases fit TRBD1. The CDR3 has 14 amino acids. Germline V lookup: CDR1 MNHNS, CDR2 SASEGT. Losses at the gene ends were 7 bases for V and 7 bases for J; bases not matched to a gene: 8. Written as DNA, the CDR3 is TGTGCCAGCATTGAGGGACAGGGGGCAGGGGAGCAGTACTTC. It yields the protein CASIEGQGAGEQYF.

This clone was observed a few times. The rearrangement joins TRBV19 to TRBJ2-6, with D possibly being TRBD2 (5 bases). V lost 1 base, J lost 3 bases, and 7 bases lay in between. The CDR3 is 15 residues long. CDR1 and CDR2 (germline): LNHDA, SQIVND (reference sequence). CDR3 in amino acids: CASSIGGGGANVLTF. CDR3 DNA: TGTGCCAGTAGTATAGGTGGAGGTGGGGCCAACGTCCTGACTTTC.

The V and J genes are TRBV30 and TRBJ2-3, with 8 bases lining up with TRBD1. The junction had 14 bases not matched to a gene; V was cut back by 6 bases and J by 6 bases. This CDR3 has 15 residues. Germline values: CDR1 GTSNPN, CDR2 SVGIG (reference sequence). CDR3 sequence (DNA): TGTGCCTGTCAAACACGGGACAGGTGGATGGATACGCAGTATTTT. Its protein product is CACQTRDRWMDTQYF. The full variable domain, rest sourced from reference TRBV30 and TRBJ2-3, is SQTIHQWPATLVQPVGSPLSLECTVEGTSNPNLYWYRQAAGRGLQLLFYSVGIGQISSEVPQNLSASRPQDRQFILSSKKLLLSDSGFYLCACQTRDRWMDTQYFGPGTRLTVL.

The CDR3: CASSFLTDPYEQYF. The CDR3 DNA sequence: TGTGCCAGCAGTTTTCTTACAGACCCCTACGAGCAGTACTTC. The rearrangement links TRBV27 to TRBJ2-7; D uncertain. The germline gives CDR1 MNHEY, CDR2 SMNVEV (reference sequence). V gave up 3 bases and J gave up 2 bases, with 11 bases separating them. The length of the CDR3 is 14 residues.

The sample holds a few counts of this clone. V usage is TRBV9 and J usage is TRBJ2-1; 8 positions agree with TRBD1. This CDR3 is built from 16 residues. V shed 0 bases and J 9 bases; nucleotides not matched to a gene: 11. Germline CDR1 is SGDLS and CDR2 is YYNGEE. This CDR3 is CASSVVPPTGEGEQFF. The CDR3 DNA sequence: TGTGCCAGCAGCGTAGTCCCGCCGACAGGGGAAGGTGAGCAGTTCTTC.

The chain uses TRBV13 and TRBJ1-5, with a possible D match to TRBD1 (5 bases). Trimming pared 5 bases from V and 7 bases from J, leaving 12 bases between. The CDR3 sequence is 13 residues long. CDR1 and CDR2 (germline): PRHDT, FYEKMQ (reference sequence). In DNA, the CDR3 is TGTGCCAGCAGCGCGGGAAACAGGCAGCCCCAGCATTTT. It is translated as CASSAGNRQPQHF.

The table lists this clone with a few counts. One end of the junction does not line up with germline, which may come from a read error. The V gene is TRBV4-2, the J gene TRBJ1-6, with TRBD1 matching over 9 bases. CDR1 is LGHNA and CDR2 is YNFKEQ in the germline V gene. CDR3 length: 18 amino acids. CDR3 in amino acids: CASSQGSTGGGYNSPLHF. DNA for the CDR3: TGTGCCAGCAGTCAAGGTTCAACAGGGGGCGGCTATAATTCACCCCTCCACTTT.

The rearrangement uses TRBV14 and TRBJ1-4; D remains ambiguous. The germline V gene has CDR1 SGHDN and CDR2 FVKESK. Trimming left V 1 base short and J 5 bases short, with 14 bases between. The CDR3 is 16 residues long. The DNA for the CDR3 is TGTGCCAGCAGCCAAGGGTCCCCAGGTCGAAATGAAAAACTGTTTTTT. Protein: CASSQGSPGRNEKLFF.

The gene calls are TRBV20-1 and TRBJ1-1; weak D call: TRBD1 (6 bases). The CDR3 has 11 residues. Trimming took 5 bases from V and 5 from J, leaving 9 bases between them. Germline V lookup: CDR1 DFQATT, CDR2 SNEGSKA (reference sequence). CDR3 loop: CSAPTGTEAFF. CDR3 DNA sequence: TGCAGTGCTCCCACAGGGACTGAAGCTTTCTTT.

J is TRBJ2-7 and V is TRBV4-1, with 9 bases fitting TRBD1. Germline V gene data show CDR1 as MGHRA and CDR2 as YSYEKL. The CDR3 runs to 19 residues. J lost 5 bases, V lost 4 bases, and 21 bases had no gene match. CDR3 DNA: TGCGCCAGCAGCCTATTCACCGGGACAGGGTCCGGGGGGCTCCACGAGCAGTACTTC. Translating gives CASSLFTGTGSGGLHEQYF.

This clone was observed a few times. This chain joins TRBV5-6 and TRBJ2-1; 8 bases map to TRBD2. The ends lost 7 bases at V and 3 bases at J; junction bases unmatched: 6. The CDR3 spans 14 residues. Germline lookup yields CDR1 SGHDT and CDR2 YYEEEE. In nucleotides, the CDR3 is TGTGCCAGCTGCGGACTAGCTAACTACAATGAGCAGTTCTTC. This encodes CASCGLANYNEQFF.

J is TRBJ2-1 and V is TRBV19, with 7 bases fitting TRBD1. CDR1 is LNHDA, CDR2 SQIVND, per germline (reference sequence). Losses at the gene ends were 1 base for V and 4 bases for J; bases not matched to a gene: 1. The CDR3 consists of 14 residues. The CDR3 DNA follows: TGTGCCAGTAGTATAGGACAGGGTTACAATGAGCAGTTCTTC. It yields the protein CASSIGQGYNEQFF.

This sequence joins TRBV13 and TRBJ2-2; D perhaps matches TRBD2 (7 bases). This CDR3 contains 17 residues. CDR1 and CDR2 from the germline V gene are PRHDT and FYEKMQ (reference sequence). Deletions cut 5 bases from V and 5 bases from J, with 21 bases between. CDR3 amino acids: CASSPPRGGAGTGELFF. The CDR3, as DNA: TGTGCCAGCAGCCCCCCGCGTGGGGGGGCTGGGACCGGGGAGCTGTTTTTT.